This TCR beta chain was found in a study of neoadjuvant nivolumab and ipilimumab in lung cancer. About the research overall: The combination arm added day-1 ipilimumab 1 mg/kg to nivolumab 3 mg/kg on days 1, 15, 29.

Measured with immunoSEQ multiplex PCR; TCRdb has only the in-frame clones, and not every one. The sample holds 10,000 to 15,000 clones, roughly 95% seen once. Study-wide results and caveats: Compared with tumor-adjacent uninvolved lung, resected tumors showed greater richness and clonality. From pretherapy to surgery, tumor richness and clonality rose with dual therapy. Pathologic regression was not significantly tied to TCR clonality.

As concerns this clone: Its antigen remains unidentified.

Looked up from germline, CDR1 is SNHLY and CDR2 is FYNNEI. The CDR3 covers 12 residues. The germline V and J ends were trimmed by 6 bases and 3 bases, with 9 bases remaining between them. The sequences come from peripheral blood, collected after neoadjuvant nivolumab, alone or with ipilimumab, at or shortly before surgery. V gene TRBV2 combines with J gene TRBJ2-7; D is perhaps TRBD2 (6 bases). This TCR was sampled from an adult with non-small cell lung cancer. The DNA of the CDR3 is TGTGCCAGCAGGGGGGGAAACTACGAGCAGTACTTC. It encodes CASRGGNYEQYF.